These 2 T cell receptor beta chains share one sample of origin, sequenced in a study of blood T cell repertoires in COVID-19. Here immunoSEQ multiplex PCR was the method, and the copy in TCRdb shows in-frame clones only, minus some. This sample has some 300,000 clones, with less than 90% found just once. Material: PBMCs or T cells enriched from blood (not recorded which). These receptors all stem from a woman aged 25-40 years who had recovered from COVID-19.

The rearrangement uses TRBV15 and TRBJ2-3, with D possibly matching TRBD2 (7 bases). This CDR3 is built from 15 residues. V dropped 8 bases and J dropped 1 base, with 16 bases sitting between them. Per the germline V gene, CDR1 is LNHNV and CDR2 is YYDKDF (reference sequence). The CDR3 is CATGEGGPGTDTQYF. In nucleotides, the CDR3 is TGTGCCACCGGCGAGGGGGGGCCGGGCACAGATACGCAGTATTTT.

This clone came up a few times. This sequence joins TRBV19 and TRBJ2-1; 7 bases align to TRBD1. Germline-derived CDR1 and CDR2 are LNHDA and SQIVND (reference sequence). After removal of 1 base from V and 10 bases from J, the junction contained 1 base not matched to a gene. The CDR3 covers 12 residues. The CDR3 bases are TGTGCCAGTAGTATAGGACAGGGAGAGCAGTTCTTC. Its translation is CASSIGQGEQFF.